A single sample gave rise to the 26 T cell receptor beta chains below, sequenced in a study of blood T cells in healthy people across ages (dated by TCRdb to 2014 to 2015). Library construction relied on 5' RACE. Sequencing took place on an Illumina HiSeq 2500. A second 7 to 11 cycle PCR used a sample-barcoded 5' primer and a J-beta primer mix. TCRdb trimmed public reads at Q25 via fastp, called clones via MiXCR and kept in-frame beta chains. Here each entry gathers all rows of one CDR3 protein and keeps the most common genes and DNA. The sample contains 850,000 to 1,000,000 distinct CDR3 sequences, roughly 51% of them found a single time. The biggest ten clones account for around a fifth of the sample. Sequencing used blood. The source of these receptors is a woman aged 55-69 years in good health.

V is TRBV29-1 and J is TRBJ2-3; maybe TRBD1 (5 bases). V lost 1 base to trimming and J lost 4 bases, with 15 bases between them. The CDR3 is 15 amino acids. Germline CDR1 is SQVTM and CDR2 is ANQGSEA. CDR3 nucleotide sequence: TGCAGCGTTGAAGCAGGGTTTGCTTATGCAGATACGCAGTATTTT. Translated, it gives CSVEAGFAYADTQYF.

The sample holds many counts of this clonotype. J is TRBJ2-7 and V is TRBV5-1; D possibly corresponds to TRBD1 (6 bases). There are 13 residues in the CDR3. Looked up from germline, CDR1 is SGHRS and CDR2 is YFSETQ. Trimming pared 0 bases from V and 4 bases from J, leaving 8 bases between. DNA of the CDR3: TGCGCCAGCAGCTTGGACAGGGATTACGAGCAGTACTTC. Translating gives CASSLDRDYEQYF.

The chain uses TRBV5-8 and TRBJ1-5; D is possibly TRBD1 (5 bases). Trimming removed 7 bases at V and 7 bases at J, with 18 bases between. The germline V gene has CDR1 SGHTS and CDR2 YDEGEE. This CDR3 contains 14 residues. The CDR3 DNA is TGTGCCAGCCAAGGGGCGGGAGGGGAGCAGCCCCAGCATTTT. It specifies CASQGAGGEQPQHF. Filled out from reference TRBV5-8 and TRBJ1-5, the complete variable domain reads EAGVTQSPTHLIKTRGQQATLRCSPISGHTSVYWYQQALGLGLQFLLWYDEGEERNRGNFPPRFSGRQFPNYSSELNVNALELEDSALYLCASQGAGGEQPQHFGDGTRLSIL.

This clonotype came up a few times. The chain is built from TRBV29-1 and TRBJ1-1; possible D gene TRBD1, 6 bases. CDR3 length equals 11 residues. The V end lost 5 bases, the J end lost 7 bases, and 11 bases lay between the germline ends. Germline loops: CDR1 SQVTM, CDR2 ANQGSEA. CDR3 bases: TGCAGCGTTCGAAACAGGGATGAAGCTTTCTTT. Amino acid sequence: CSVRNRDEAFF.

This clonotype appeared a few times. This chain uses TRBV6-2 or TRBV6-3 with TRBJ2-5, with 7 bases that match TRBD1. The closer fit of TRBJ2-7 to the DNA end suggests the J call may be wrong. Germline V gives CDR1 MNHEY, CDR2 SVGEGT. The CDR3 sequence is 15 residues long. The CDR3 sequence is CASSYRAQGRYEQYF. Here the CDR3 DNA reads TGTGCCAGCAGTTATAGAGCACAGGGGCGATACGAGCAGTACTTC.

The rearrangement joins TRBV7-9 to TRBJ2-3; D is uncertain. This CDR3 has 13 residues. The germline V gene has CDR1 SEHNR and CDR2 FQNEAQ (reference sequence). V was clipped by 3 bases and J by 5 bases, with 9 bases between them. Here the CDR3 DNA reads TGTGCCAGCAGCTTGGCCATCAGAGATACGCAGTATTTT. It yields the protein CASSLAIRDTQYF.

The J gene is TRBJ2-2, the V gene TRBV12-3 or TRBV12-4; possibly TRBD2 for D (5 bases). The CDR3 is 14 residues long. Trimming shortened V by 6 bases and J by 8 bases, and 16 bases separated the two germline ends. Here the CDR3 reads CASRPNDGNGELFF. CDR3 DNA sequence: TGTGCCAGCAGACCAAACGACGGGAATGGGGAGCTGTTTTTT.

A few counts support this clonotype. The genes are TRBV5-1 and TRBJ2-5; perhaps TRBD2 as D (6 bases). Per the germline V gene, CDR1 is SGHRS and CDR2 is YFSETQ. The CDR3 is 15 residues long. V lost 5 bases and J lost 1, with 15 bases in between. Here the CDR3 DNA reads TGCGCCAGCAGATCGGGTAGCGGTCTCCAAGAGACCCAGTACTTC. Encoded protein: CASRSGSGLQETQYF.

This clonotype was recorded a few times. The V and J genes are TRBV6-2 or TRBV6-3 and TRBJ2-6; weak D call: TRBD1 (6 bases). The CDR3 spans 16 residues. CDR1 and CDR2 (germline): MNHEY, SVGEGT. Between the trimmed V and J ends, which lost 7 bases and 0 bases, there was a span of 13 bases. The CDR3 loop is CASKRTGSSGANVLTF. DNA for the CDR3: TGTGCCAGCAAAAGAACAGGGAGCTCTGGGGCCAACGTCCTGACTTTC.

This sequence joins TRBV5-6 and TRBJ2-1; D is unresolved. The CDR3 sequence is 12 residues long. Deletions cut 4 bases from V and 4 bases from J, with 6 bases between. Germline values: CDR1 SGHDT, CDR2 YYEEEE. The CDR3 loop reads CASSDIYNEQFF. The CDR3 DNA sequence: TGTGCCAGCAGCGACATTTACAATGAGCAGTTCTTC.

This clonotype is a singleton in its sample. The chain is built from TRBV18 and TRBJ1-1, with D possibly matching TRBD1 (5 bases). Trimming removed 6 bases at V and 1 base at J, with 18 bases between. The CDR3 contains 16 residues. Germline CDR1 is KGHSH and CDR2 is LQKENI. CDR3 DNA: TGTGCCAGCTCGCCTTCCTTATTAACAGGGAACACTGAAGCTTTCTTT. The encoded protein is CASSPSLLTGNTEAFF.

This chain connects TRBV2 to TRBJ2-7; the D is unclear. With 8 bases removed from V and 0 bases from J, the gap between germline ends came to 14 bases. The CDR3 extends over 14 amino acids. Germline V gives CDR1 SNHLY, CDR2 FYNNEI. As DNA, the CDR3 is TGTGCCAGCGCGGAGACGACGAGCTCCTACGAGCAGTACTTC. Translated: CASAETTSSYEQYF. The full variable domain, completed using reference TRBV2 and TRBJ2-7, is EPEVTQTPSHQVTQMGQEVILRCVPISNHLYFYWYRQILGQKVEFLVSFYNNEISEKSEIFDDQFSVERPDGSNFTLKIRSTKLEDSAMYFCASAETTSSYEQYFGPGTRLTVT.

The CDR3: CSARFPTSPVSNEQFF. In DNA form, the CDR3 reads TGCAGTGCTAGATTTCCGACTAGCCCCGTATCCAATGAGCAGTTCTTC. The chain joins TRBV20-1 to TRBJ2-1; 7 nucleotides agree with TRBD2. V was clipped by 2 bases and J by 6 bases; unmatched bases: 13. Germline assignment: CDR1 DFQATT and CDR2 SNEGSKA (reference sequence). CDR3 size: 16 residues.

Here the CDR3 DNA reads TGTGCCAGTCGTGGCAGGGGATCTGAAAAACTGTTTTTT. It is translated as CASRGRGSEKLFF. This rearrangement joins TRBV4-2 to TRBJ1-4, with D perhaps matching TRBD1 (6 bases). The CDR3 runs 13 residues. The ends were cut back, 9 bases at V and 7 bases at J, with 15 bases in the middle. Germline CDR1 is LGHNA and CDR2 is YNFKEQ.

In this sample, this clonotype turned up a few times. The gene calls are TRBV15 and TRBJ1-2, with D unclear. Trimming stripped 0 bases from V and 4 bases from J, with 12 bases between. Looked up from germline, CDR1 is LNHNV and CDR2 is YYDKDF (reference sequence). The CDR3 covers 15 residues. DNA of the CDR3: TGTGCCACCAGCAGAGATCGGGGAACCTCCTATGGCTACACCTTC. This encodes CATSRDRGTSYGYTF.

This sequence joins TRBV27 and TRBJ2-5; D is unresolved. The CDR3 consists of 14 residues. The V end lost 7 bases, the J end lost 0 bases, and 12 bases lay between the germline ends. Germline CDR1 is MNHEY and CDR2 is SMNVEV (reference sequence). In DNA, the CDR3 is TGTGCCAGCAAAGGAGCAGCGTACCAAGAGACCCAGTACTTC. It encodes CASKGAAYQETQYF.

The V gene is TRBV9, the J gene TRBJ2-2; no firm D call. V lost 3 bases to trimming and J lost 1 base, with 10 bases between them. The CDR3 length is 15 residues. Germline-derived CDR1 and CDR2 are SGDLS and YYNGEE. CDR3 sequence: CASSERALNTGELFF. The CDR3 DNA sequence: TGTGCCAGCAGCGAGAGAGCACTGAACACCGGGGAGCTGTTTTTT.

The V call is TRBV9, the J call TRBJ1-2; 9 positions agree with TRBD1. V gave up 3 bases and J gave up 1 base; unmatched junction bases: 4. This CDR3 region has 15 residues. Germline assignment: CDR1 SGDLS and CDR2 YYNGEE. The CDR3 is CASSARTGDNYGYTF. The CDR3 nucleotides read TGTGCCAGCAGCGCGAGGACAGGGGATAACTATGGCTACACCTTC. The full variable domain, with the rest looked up from reference TRBV9 and TRBJ1-2, is DSGVTQTPKHLITATGQRVTLRCSPRSGDLSVYWYQQSLDQGLQFLIQYYNGEERAKGNILERFSAQQFPDLHSELNLSSLELGDSALYFCASSARTGDNYGYTFGSGTRLTVV.

The chain employs TRBV18 and TRBJ2-5; D assignment may be TRBD1 or TRBD2 (5 bases each). V lost 9 bases and J lost 4, with 15 bases in between. The CDR3 runs 13 residues. The V gene's germline CDR1 is KGHSH and CDR2 LQKENI. The CDR3 protein is CASSPGRGETQYF. DNA of the CDR3: TGTGCCAGTAGTCCGGGGCGAGGAGAGACCCAGTACTTC.

The chain combines TRBV20-1 with TRBJ2-1; tentative D call: TRBD2 (6 bases). The CDR3 consists of 14 residues. Trimming cost V 7 bases and J 3 bases, with 16 bases left between them. Germline lookup yields CDR1 DFQATT and CDR2 SNEGSKA (reference sequence). The CDR3 region has the DNA TGCAGTGTATTCAGCGGGCGCGACTACAATGAGCAGTTCTTC. Amino acid sequence: CSVFSGRDYNEQFF.

This clonotype showed up just a few times. V gene TRBV6-6 combines with J gene TRBJ2-4; D perhaps matches TRBD1 (5 bases). V lost 5 bases and J lost 5, with 10 bases in between. This CDR3 has 13 amino acids. The germline V gene has CDR1 MNHNY and CDR2 SVGAGI (reference sequence). The CDR3 nucleotides are TGTGCCAGCAGTCTGACAGACGAAAACATTCAGTACTTC. Translated, it gives CASSLTDENIQYF.

V gene TRBV30 combines with J gene TRBJ2-3; TRBD2 matches at 9 bases. From germline, CDR1 is GTSNPN and CDR2 SVGIG (reference sequence). The CDR3 covers 13 residues. V lost 4 bases and J lost 5; bases outside the gene matches: 4. The CDR3 nucleotides read TGTGCCTGGACTAGCGGGACCCAAGATACGCAGTATTTT. It specifies CAWTSGTQDTQYF.

This clonotype was observed a handful of times. V is TRBV12-3 or TRBV12-4 and J is TRBJ2-6, with D uncertain. V lost 2 bases to trimming and J lost 0 bases, with 5 bases between them. There are 15 residues in the CDR3. This CDR3 reads CASSLTFSGANVLTF. The DNA of the CDR3 is TGTGCCAGCAGTTTAACATTCTCTGGGGCCAACGTCCTGACTTTC.

The CDR3 DNA reads TGTGCCAGCAGCCCGTCCGGACAGGGATATAATTCACCCCTCCACTTT. Residues: CASSPSGQGYNSPLHF. The chain recombines TRBV3-1 with TRBJ1-6, with 8 bases that match TRBD1. Germline V gives CDR1 LGHDT, CDR2 YNNKEL (reference sequence). CDR3 size: 16 residues. J was trimmed by 4 bases and V by 4 bases; bases with no gene match: 6.

This clonotype has only a few counts. The chain employs TRBV27 and TRBJ2-5; TRBD1 matches 8 bases. The CDR3 has 15 amino acids. Germline assignment: CDR1 MNHEY and CDR2 SMNVEV (reference sequence). J gave up 4 bases and V 5 bases, and 9 bases lay outside the gene matches. This CDR3 reads CASSPLQGARETQYF. In DNA form, the CDR3 reads TGTGCCAGCAGTCCTCTTCAGGGGGCGAGAGAGACCCAGTACTTC.

This clonotype has more than one count but fewer than ten. The genes are TRBV20-1 and TRBJ2-7; D ambiguous. The CDR3 has 10 residues. V was trimmed by 5 bases and J by 5 bases, leaving 7 bases between them. Germline assignment: CDR1 DFQATT and CDR2 SNEGSKA (reference sequence). CDR3 in DNA: TGCAGTGCTGCATTCGACGAGCAGTACTTC. Amino acids: CSAAFDEQYF.